This is a list of T cell receptor beta chains from one sample in a study of T cell responses to AZD1222 COVID-19 vaccine. This table comes from immunoSEQ multiplex PCR, and its TCRdb copy is limited to in-frame clones, with some not included. The table includes over 85,000 clones, roughly 83% detected once. The sample here was peripheral blood, taken on day 0 of AZD1222 vaccination. Receptor source: an adult in good health. Both conserved end residues are part of each CDR3. The order of the fields is D gene, clone size, J gene, V gene, CDR3 protein, CDR3 DNA. D genes are given only for firm matches. Size is omitted from some rows. Given values are once, few, many or a class for expanded clones.

d_gene: -
abundance: -
j_gene: TRBJ2-2
v_gene: TRBV10-3
CDR3aa: CAISESTGLDTGELFF
CDR3nt: TGTGCCATCAGTGAGTCGACGGGGCTTGACACCGGGGAGCTGTTTTTT

d_gene: -
abundance: -
j_gene: TRBJ1-5
v_gene: TRBV28
CDR3aa: CASSLSRGYSNQPQHF
CDR3nt: TGTGCCAGCAGTTTGTCCCGCGGCTATAGCAATCAGCCCCAGCATTTT

d_gene: -
abundance: -
j_gene: TRBJ2-5
v_gene: TRBV2
CDR3aa: CASSRGRALQETQYF
CDR3nt: TGTGCCAGCAGTCGTGGCCGAGCTCTCCAAGAGACCCAGTACTTC

d_gene: -
abundance: once
j_gene: TRBJ1-1
v_gene: TRBV4-2
CDR3aa: CASSHLTGATEAFF
CDR3nt: TGTGCCAGCAGCCACCTAACAGGTGCCACTGAAGCTTTCTTT

d_gene: -
abundance: -
j_gene: TRBJ1-2
v_gene: TRBV14
CDR3aa: CASSPRVGSRDGYTF
CDR3nt: TGTGCCAGCAGCCCTAGGGTAGGGAGTCGGGATGGCTACACCTTC

d_gene: TRBD1
abundance: -
j_gene: TRBJ1-3
v_gene: TRBV7-9
CDR3aa: CASSLWDRFSGNTIYF
CDR3nt: TGTGCCAGCAGCTTATGGGACAGGTTCTCTGGAAACACCATATATTTT

d_gene: TRBD2
abundance: -
j_gene: TRBJ2-1
v_gene: TRBV10-1
CDR3aa: CAGGFDLLAGGSNEQFF
CDR3nt: TGCGCAGGGGGGTTCGACCTTCTAGCGGGAGGCAGCAATGAGCAGTTCTTC

d_gene: TRBD2
abundance: -
j_gene: TRBJ2-1
v_gene: TRBV12-3/TRBV12-4
CDR3aa: CASATSGRNEQFF
CDR3nt: TGTGCCAGCGCGACTAGCGGAAGGAATGAGCAGTTCTTC

d_gene: -
abundance: -
j_gene: TRBJ1-1
v_gene: TRBV5-1
CDR3aa: CASSVTGSGTEAFF
CDR3nt: TGCGCCAGCAGCGTTACAGGGAGCGGCACTGAAGCTTTCTTT

d_gene: -
abundance: -
j_gene: TRBJ1-1
v_gene: TRBV28
CDR3aa: CASSTAGLNTEAFF
CDR3nt: TGTGCCAGCAGTACAGCCGGCTTGAACACTGAAGCTTTCTTT

d_gene: TRBD2
abundance: few
j_gene: TRBJ2-1
v_gene: TRBV6-2/TRBV6-3
CDR3aa: CASSLDLLPGLAGETNEQFF
CDR3nt: TGTGCCAGCAGTCTTGACCTCCTACCGGGACTAGCGGGAGAAACCAATGAGCAGTTCTTC

d_gene: TRBD2
abundance: -
j_gene: TRBJ2-1
v_gene: TRBV7-6
CDR3aa: CASSQGTSGTYYNEQFF
CDR3nt: TGTGCCAGCAGCCAAGGGACTAGCGGGACCTATTACAATGAGCAGTTCTTC

d_gene: TRBD1
abundance: few
j_gene: TRBJ1-6
v_gene: TRBV30
CDR3aa: CAIAQGYNSPLHF
CDR3nt: TGTGCGATTGCACAGGGGTATAATTCACCCCTCCACTTT

d_gene: -
abundance: -
j_gene: TRBJ1-1
v_gene: TRBV14
CDR3aa: CASSQEVGRRGAFF
CDR3nt: TGTGCCAGCAGCCAAGAAGTCGGCAGGAGGGGTGCTTTCTTT

d_gene: TRBD1
abundance: few
j_gene: TRBJ1-2
v_gene: TRBV12-3/TRBV12-4
CDR3aa: CASTSTGGYGYTF
CDR3nt: TGTGCCAGCACCTCCACAGGGGGATATGGCTACACCTTC

d_gene: -
abundance: -
j_gene: TRBJ2-5
v_gene: TRBV10-3
CDR3aa: CAISEARDRSRGTQYF
CDR3nt: TGTGCCATCAGTGAGGCAAGGGACCGATCCCGCGGGACCCAGTACTTC

d_gene: TRBD2
abundance: -
j_gene: TRBJ2-2
v_gene: TRBV7-9
CDR3aa: CASSLKAGLDTGELFF
CDR3nt: TGTGCCAGCAGCTTGAAAGCGGGACTCGACACCGGGGAGCTGTTTTTT

d_gene: -
abundance: -
j_gene: TRBJ2-2
v_gene: TRBV9
CDR3aa: CASSESTGRTGELFF
CDR3nt: TGTGCCAGCAGCGAATCGACAGGGAGGACCGGGGAGCTGTTTTTT

d_gene: -
abundance: -
j_gene: TRBJ1-6
v_gene: TRBV7-9
CDR3aa: CATNREQGNSPLHF
CDR3nt: TGTGCCACAAACAGGGAACAGGGAAATTCACCCCTCCACTTT

d_gene: -
abundance: -
j_gene: TRBJ2-4
v_gene: TRBV30
CDR3aa: CAWSDTGTMKNIQYF
CDR3nt: TGTGCCTGGAGTGATACCGGGACGATGAAAAACATTCAGTACTTC

d_gene: TRBD1
abundance: -
j_gene: TRBJ1-6
v_gene: TRBV6-5
CDR3aa: CASSYSGTVTNSPLHF
CDR3nt: TGTGCCAGCAGCTACTCCGGGACAGTTACTAATTCACCCCTCCACTTT

d_gene: -
abundance: once
j_gene: TRBJ1-1
v_gene: TRBV5-6
CDR3aa: CASSPGTTEAFF
CDR3nt: TGTGCCAGCAGCCCAGGGACCACTGAAGCTTTCTTT

d_gene: -
abundance: -
j_gene: TRBJ2-3
v_gene: TRBV9
CDR3aa: CASSSQWGPTDTQYF
CDR3nt: TGTGCCAGCAGCTCACAGTGGGGACCCACAGATACGCAGTATTTT

d_gene: -
abundance: -
j_gene: TRBJ1-6
v_gene: TRBV9
CDR3aa: CASSVEVDAGSNSPLHF
CDR3nt: TGTGCCAGCAGCGTAGAGGTTGATGCAGGGAGTAATTCACCCCTCCACTTT

d_gene: -
abundance: -
j_gene: TRBJ2-1
v_gene: TRBV11-2
CDR3aa: CASSPFLASVEQFF
CDR3nt: TGTGCCAGCAGCCCCTTTCTAGCATCGGTAGAGCAGTTCTTC

d_gene: -
abundance: -
j_gene: TRBJ1-6
v_gene: TRBV28
CDR3aa: CASSLQDSNSPLHF
CDR3nt: TGTGCCAGCAGTTTGCAGGACTCCAATTCACCCCTCCACTTT

d_gene: TRBD1
abundance: -
j_gene: TRBJ2-7
v_gene: TRBV5-1
CDR3aa: CASSSFPGQVNEQYF
CDR3nt: TGCGCCAGCAGCTCGTTCCCGGGACAGGTTAACGAGCAGTACTTC

d_gene: -
abundance: once
j_gene: TRBJ2-2
v_gene: TRBV6-1
CDR3aa: CASSDDVWTGELFF
CDR3nt: TGTGCCAGCAGTGACGACGTATGGACCGGGGAGCTGTTTTTT

d_gene: -
abundance: -
j_gene: TRBJ2-3
v_gene: TRBV12-5
CDR3aa: CASGFGGTDTQYF
CDR3nt: TGTGCTAGTGGTTTCGGAGGCACAGATACGCAGTATTTT

d_gene: -
abundance: -
j_gene: TRBJ1-2
v_gene: TRBV10-3
CDR3aa: CAISEIEEWDGYTF
CDR3nt: TGTGCCATCAGTGAGATTGAGGAGTGGGATGGCTACACCTTC

d_gene: -
abundance: once
j_gene: TRBJ2-1
v_gene: TRBV18
CDR3aa: CASSRERGLMEQFF
CDR3nt: TGTGCCAGCTCACGGGAACGTGGGCTGATGGAGCAGTTCTTC

d_gene: TRBD2
abundance: -
j_gene: TRBJ2-2
v_gene: TRBV29-1
CDR3aa: CSVKTSGGNTGELFF
CDR3nt: TGCAGCGTCAAAACTAGCGGGGGAAACACCGGGGAGCTGTTTTTT

d_gene: -
abundance: once
j_gene: TRBJ2-3
v_gene: TRBV2
CDR3aa: CASSSLGDTQYF
CDR3nt: TGTGCCAGCAGCTCTCTGGGCGATACGCAGTATTTT

d_gene: -
abundance: -
j_gene: TRBJ1-1
v_gene: TRBV11-3
CDR3aa: CASSLEVAEAFF
CDR3nt: TGTGCCAGCAGCTTAGAAGTTGCTGAAGCTTTCTTT

d_gene: -
abundance: -
j_gene: TRBJ1-1
v_gene: TRBV23-1
CDR3aa: CASSQSSNTEAFF
CDR3nt: TGCGCCAGCAGTCAATCTTCCAACACTGAAGCTTTCTTT

d_gene: -
abundance: few
j_gene: TRBJ1-1
v_gene: TRBV18
CDR3aa: CASSPGTLNTEAFF
CDR3nt: TGTGCCAGCTCACCAGGGACTTTGAACACTGAAGCTTTCTTT

d_gene: TRBD2
abundance: -
j_gene: TRBJ2-3
v_gene: TRBV6-5
CDR3aa: CASRLAGGNWDTQYF
CDR3nt: TGTGCCTCCCGACTAGCGGGGGGGAATTGGGATACGCAGTATTTT

d_gene: -
abundance: -
j_gene: TRBJ1-1
v_gene: TRBV18
CDR3aa: CASSPFTRLTENTEAFF
CDR3nt: TGTGCCAGCTCACCATTTACGAGACTGACGGAGAACACTGAAGCTTTCTTT

d_gene: TRBD2
abundance: -
j_gene: TRBJ2-7
v_gene: TRBV7-2
CDR3aa: CASSTGLAGVDEQYF
CDR3nt: TGTGCCAGCAGCACCGGACTAGCGGGAGTAGACGAGCAGTACTTC

d_gene: -
abundance: -
j_gene: TRBJ1-1
v_gene: TRBV6-2/TRBV6-3
CDR3aa: CASSFLGQSRTEAFF
CDR3nt: TGTGCCAGCAGTTTTCTCGGACAGTCTCGCACTGAAGCTTTCTTT

d_gene: TRBD1
abundance: -
j_gene: TRBJ1-4
v_gene: TRBV4-1
CDR3aa: CASSQETGGGEKLFF
CDR3nt: TGCGCCAGCAGCCAGGAAACAGGGGGTGGTGAAAAACTGTTTTTT

d_gene: TRBD1
abundance: -
j_gene: TRBJ1-1
v_gene: TRBV5-1
CDR3aa: CASSTLTGGNTEAFF
CDR3nt: TGCGCCAGCAGCACCCTGACAGGGGGGAACACTGAAGCTTTCTTT